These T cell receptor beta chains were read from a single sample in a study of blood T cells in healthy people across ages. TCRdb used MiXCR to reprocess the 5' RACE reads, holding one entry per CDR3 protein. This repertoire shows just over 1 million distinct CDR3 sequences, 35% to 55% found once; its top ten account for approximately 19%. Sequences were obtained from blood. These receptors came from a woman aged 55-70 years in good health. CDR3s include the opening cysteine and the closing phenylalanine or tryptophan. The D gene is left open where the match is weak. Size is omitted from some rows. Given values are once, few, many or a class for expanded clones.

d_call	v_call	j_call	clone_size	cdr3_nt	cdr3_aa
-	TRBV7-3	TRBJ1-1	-	TGTGCCAGCAGCTTCGTTCCGAACACTGAAGCTTTCTTT	CASSFVPNTEAFF
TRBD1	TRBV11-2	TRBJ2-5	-	TGTGCCAGCAGCTTAGCGGGACAGATAGGGCAGTACTTC	CASSLAGQIGQYF
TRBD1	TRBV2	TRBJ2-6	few	TGTGCCAGCAGCCTAAGGACAGGGATAATGTCTGGGGCCAACGTCCTGACTTTC	CASSLRTGIMSGANVLTF
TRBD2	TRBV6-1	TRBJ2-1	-	TGTGCCAGCAGTGAAGGTGTTAGCGGGAGACCCCCCTACAATGAGCAGTTCTTC	CASSEGVSGRPPYNEQFF
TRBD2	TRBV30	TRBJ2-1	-	TGTGCCTGGAGTAGCGGGAGGGGGTTCAATGAGCAGTTCTTC	CAWSSGRGFNEQFF
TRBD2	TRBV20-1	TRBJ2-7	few	TGCAGTGCTAGAGTTAGGGAGAGCGGGAGGGCAAACGAGCAGTACTTC	CSARVRESGRANEQYF
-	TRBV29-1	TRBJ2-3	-	TGCAGCGCCCCGGGTGGGGGCGCCAGTGTGGGAGATACGCAGTATTTT	CSAPGGGASVGDTQYF
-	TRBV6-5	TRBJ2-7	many	TGTGCCAGCAGTCAGGCCGGGGACTACGAGCAGTACTTC	CASSQAGDYEQYF
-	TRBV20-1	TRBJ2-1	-	TGCAGTGCTAGAGGAGAAACAGGGCGCTCCTACAATGAGCAGTTCTTC	CSARGETGRSYNEQFF
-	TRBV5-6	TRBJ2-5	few	TGTGCCAGCAGCTATGATCGATACAATGAGCAGTACTTC	CASSYDRYNEQYF
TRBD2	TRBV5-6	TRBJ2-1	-	TGTGCCAGCAGCTCCGCGATATCTAGCGGGAGCTCCTACAATGAGCAGTTCTTC	CASSSAISSGSSYNEQFF
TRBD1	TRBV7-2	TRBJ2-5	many	TGTGCCAGCAACTTTGGGGACAGTCAAGAGACCCAGTACTTC	CASNFGDSQETQYF